This T cell receptor (beta chain) was captured by sequencing in a study of cytomegalovirus exposure and HLA in healthy donors (dated by TCRdb to the late 2010s). In the study overall: According to an earlier analysis of several hundred of the donors, roughly 180 million T cells yielded roughly 100 million unique TCR beta sequences and less than 300 Gb of sequence data. The study aimed to test whether signatures of past pathogen exposure could be identified by cataloging public T cell receptors. Of the roughly 430 genotyped donors, around 81% fell in the genetic ancestry cluster associated with self-reported Caucasian donors. A separate validation cohort of more than 100 different subjects was used in addition to the roughly 700-subject first cohort. An early release that covered 640 HLA-typed donors contained approximately 300 gigabases of sequencing data and 65 million to 100 million unique TCR sequences. HLA typing included class I and class II loci at four-digit resolution. Genome-wide SNP genotypes for about 65% of the 666 donors were used in a later genetic analysis, which treated that subset as a discovery cohort. To predict cytomegalovirus infection status, the study combined high-throughput TCR immunosequencing, statistical association of individual TCRs with disease status, and machine learning. Rather than using new phenotypic data, the later analysis identified candidate immune exposures from TCR beta sequences and from how often those sequences occurred across donors. Alongside the repertoire data, information on donor age, sex, ethnicity and CMV serostatus was compiled. All discovery cohort repertoires had been generated on a single sequencing platform. An earlier analysis of 587 of the donors used high-throughput TCR beta sequencing to judge whether each TCR beta V gene segment behaved as functional or pseudogenic. The number of donors typed differed by locus, with roughly 629-640 for A, B, C, DRB1 and DQB1, about 500 for DQA1, about 610 for DPA1, and around 450 for DPB1. Among under 450 genotyped donors of the cohort, an average of about 240,000 unique TCR beta nucleotide sequences were sequenced per donor, 15% to 20% of them non-productive. Using immunosequencing, the study profiled T cell repertoires from about 620 subjects and related those repertoires to cytomegalovirus serostatus. A later analysis re-analyzed previously published TCR beta repertoires from roughly 600 donors and added high-resolution HLA genotyping to study TCR occurrence patterns. About five DR-DQ haplotypes were treated as single units for association and clustering because of strong linkage in the cohort. Summary of the overall study and its limitations: Most CMV-associated TCR beta chains appeared to be HLA-restricted in a later analysis, and the HLA associations seemed to be driven largely by CMV exposure. In a later genetic analysis, a missense DCLRE1C variant was associated with V-gene and J-gene trimming of TCR beta chains, and the association was replicated in an independent cohort. Assigning TCR associations to individual alleles was difficult when HLA alleles, especially DR and DQ, strongly co-occurred. Because HLA typing was unavailable for some donors at each locus, only the typed subset was used in association tests. A group of highly shared sequence variants was considered likely to be a technical artifact of the sequencing pipeline. Because counts were too low, around 18 rarely observed V segments, including chromosome 9 orphons, were left out of the earlier analysis of several hundred of the donors. In vitro tests confirmed that a few of the cytomegalovirus-associated TCR beta chains recognize cytomegalovirus antigens. A further reported finding was that TCR beta sequences accurately predicted the HLA-A and HLA-B alleles for most subjects in the first cohort. Linkage disequilibrium might explain the correlated functional status among segregating V segments, but an unknown experimental factor could not be excluded. In a later analysis, several top co-occurrence clusters were reported to appear linked to parvovirus B19, influenza, CMV and Epstein-Barr virus. A later analysis found that HLA-associated TCR beta chains were more clonally expanded and had lower generation probabilities than equally common non-associated chains. A later analysis found that TCR association rates varied across HLA loci, with DRB1 alleles showing the most associated TCRs and HLA-C alleles the fewest. According to a later genetic analysis, donors in an Asian-associated ancestry cluster had fewer N-insertions in productive TCRs than the approximately 610-donor mean. For the cohort, immune exposure information was limited to CMV serostatus. In this cohort, only TCR beta chains were sequenced, and detectable features were limited by the absence of alpha or paired-chain data. According to the authors, the approach could potentially be generalized to other disease states and immunological phenotypes. In both the original and validation cohorts, the classifier was reported to diagnose cytomegalovirus status with high specificity and sensitivity. A later analysis associated 16,951 TCR beta sequences with specific HLA alleles at a false discovery rate of 0.05. While some public TCRs were present in many individuals, most TCR sequences turned up only very rarely across donors. The study listed approximately 150 TCR beta chains as associated with cytomegalovirus. Because the 87-base-pair reads could not distinguish some IMGT-functional V segments, including TRBV6-2 and TRBV6-3, those segments were excluded. In an earlier analysis of about 600 of the donors, most TCR beta V segments appeared in productive rearrangements about 90% or about 30% of the time, broadly matching IMGT annotations. Roughly uniform sequencing depth across donors was assumed in presence/absence analyses, although this assumption may not hold.

From a lookup of the germline V gene, CDR1 and CDR2 are SNHLY and FYNNEI. The CDR3 measures 14 amino acids from cysteine to phenylalanine. Only the CDR3 part of the read is kept: 42 bases, read in frame from the first base. The germline V and J ends show losses of 2 bases and 5 bases respectively, and no gene match explains 1 base of the junction. This clone occurred a few times. Its cognate antigen has yet to be identified. Base quality data are lacking; no much larger clone is found one base away. To prepare the library, the immunoSEQ multiplex PCR assay was applied. The multiplex PCR relied on a mix of 60 forward primers for TCR Vbeta segments and 13 reverse primers for TCR Jbeta segments. A multiplex PCR assay on genomic DNA amplified the CDR3 region of rearranged TCR beta genes. The Illumina HiSeq System was used to sequence the amplified TCR beta libraries as 87-base-pair reads. The study's own analysis went as follows. Across the 600 to 700 repertoires, a later analysis counted roughly 77 million unique TCR beta chains, around 10 million of which were shared by at least two donors. Raw reads were error-corrected and collapsed into unique sequences with a nearest-neighbor algorithm that merged closely related sequences to remove PCR and sequencing errors. To assign V, D and J gene segments, CDR3 sequences were aligned to IMGT reference sequences. For a sequence to be retained, at least a six-nucleotide match to both a V gene segment and a J gene segment was required. A rearrangement counted as productive if the CDR3 had no stop codons and remained in frame with V and J, and every other rearrangement counted as non-productive. Following IMGT convention, CDR3 was defined as the stretch from the second conserved V-encoded cysteine to the conserved J-encoded phenylalanine. The earlier analysis of 500 to 600 of the donors excluded sequences that lacked an unambiguous match to a single V gene segment. In an earlier analysis of 587 of the donors, a V segment was called functional when productive rearrangements were above 56.7%, and segregating when the standard deviation between donors exceeded 5%. To diagnose cytomegalovirus status from the catalog of TCR beta chain sequences, a statistical classification framework was built. In a later analysis, V and J genes were assigned by comparing TCR nucleotide sequences against IMGT/GENE-DB human TR gene sequences. A later analysis assigned CDR3 sequences and most-parsimonious VDJ recombination scenarios with the TCRdist pipeline. In a later analysis, every TCR beta chain was defined by the combination of its CDR3 amino acid sequence and its V-gene family, and reads without a unique V-gene family were dropped. A later analysis removed roughly 590 highly shared, low-generation-probability nucleotide sequences to deal with suspected cross-contamination and a sequencing artifact. In a later analysis, a clonal expansion index was calculated for each public chain from normalized within-repertoire ranks of inferred template counts. In a later analysis, generation probabilities were computed with a VDJ recombination model fitted to out-of-frame rearrangements, and the resulting probabilities were checked against IGoR. In a later analysis, hypergeometric tests were used to score TCR-TCR, TCR-HLA and TCR-CMV co-occurrence, with a repertoire-size bias correction applied to TCR pairs. False discovery rates were estimated in a later analysis by permuting HLA or CMV assignments 20 times. In a later analysis, co-occurring TCRs were grouped using DBSCAN, and TCRdist sequence similarity was added for clustering within HLA-allele-positive subsets. Co-occurrence clustering excluded repertoires with fewer than 30,000 or more than 120,000 public chains, plus five with anomalous nucleotide sharing. TCRdb mirrors the immuneACCESS table, restricted to in-frame sequences. Some clones are absent from its copies; in checked studies, under half trace to an unresolved V gene, and the reason for the others is unknown. V and J calls and clone size are given by that table; D and trimming were obtained from the DNA. Counted in this sample were some 170,000 clones; approximately 90% of them appeared once. The ten top clones hold over 0.8% of the sample.

The cohort comprised some 730 healthy bone marrow donors. Cohort members were all nominally healthy when sampled, although unrecorded immune exposures were likely present. The donor was CMV seronegative and was included in the group of about 400 seronegative cohort members. A peripheral blood sample was provided by each donor, and peripheral blood mononuclear cells were used for TCR beta sequencing. The Qiagen DNeasy Blood Extraction Kit was used to extract genomic DNA from the blood cell samples. The receptor comes from a woman aged 30 to 39 in good health and CMV-seronegative. The sample consisted of PBMCs. Recombination joined TRBV2 with TRBJ1-5; TRBD1 agrees with 9 junctional bases. This receptor carries the CDR3 CASSEWDRDQPQHF. The nucleotide sequence is given as TGTGCCAGCAGTGAATGGGACAGGGATCAGCCCCAGCATTTT.